This record looks at one T cell receptor (beta chain) sequence and its context. Its antigen is unknown. The data were taken from a study of T cell responses to AZD1222 COVID-19 vaccine. This table comes from immunoSEQ multiplex PCR, and its TCRdb copy is limited to in-frame clones, with some not included. The sample yields approximately 140,000 clones, about 92% seen once. This CDR3 comprises 16 residues. Trimming removed 3 bases from V and 0 bases from J, with 12 bases in between. CDR1 and CDR2 (germline): LNHDA, SQIVND (reference sequence). Whole-study findings and limits: All repertoire sampling was performed exclusively after the peak T cell response. Per reports, nearly half of all spike-specific TCRs target regions that are unmutated in variants. Spike-spanning, vaccine-associated CD4 TCRs were dominant at 160-218 and 743-854.

The chain links TRBV19 to TRBJ2-4, with TRBD1 as a possible D gene (5 bases). The sequences come from peripheral blood, collected 28 days after the second AZD1222 dose. The origin of this receptor is an adult who received the AZD1222 COVID-19 vaccine. CDR3 sequence: CASSIQPTVAKNIQYF. The CDR3 DNA reads as TGTGCCAGTAGTATTCAACCGACAGTAGCCAAAAACATTCAGTACTTC.